Listed below are T cell receptor beta chains from one sample, sequenced in a study of T cell responses to AZD1222 COVID-19 vaccine. Using immunoSEQ multiplex PCR, the repertoire was profiled, and TCRdb retains in-frame clones only, with some absent. The sample holds tens of thousands of clones, more than 70% seen once. This specimen was peripheral blood, taken on day 0 of AZD1222 vaccination. Receptors originate from an adult in good health. The CDR3 runs from the conserved cysteine through the conserved F or W. The D gene is left open where the match is weak. Size is omitted from some rows. Given values are once, few, many or a class for expanded clones.

d_call: NA
cdr3_length: 13
clone_size: NA
v_call: TRBV7-7
j_call: TRBJ2-1
cdr3_nt: TGTGCTAGCAGCTTAGATCTGGGTAATGAGCAGTTCTTC
cdr3_aa: CASSLDLGNEQFF

d_call: NA
cdr3_length: 14
clone_size: few
v_call: TRBV28
j_call: TRBJ1-2
cdr3_nt: TGTGCCAGCAGTTTAACCCCAAGTAACTATGGCTACACCTTC
cdr3_aa: CASSLTPSNYGYTF

d_call: NA
cdr3_length: 15
clone_size: NA
v_call: TRBV10-3
j_call: TRBJ1-6
cdr3_nt: TGTGCCACCCTAAATGACCGGGCCCCGTTCTCACCCCTCCACTTT
cdr3_aa: CATLNDRAPFSPLHF

d_call: TRBD1
cdr3_length: 16
clone_size: NA
v_call: TRBV9
j_call: TRBJ1-3
cdr3_nt: TGTGCCAGCAGCACACAGACAGGGGGCTCTGGAAACACCATATATTTT
cdr3_aa: CASSTQTGGSGNTIYF

d_call: TRBD2
cdr3_length: 15
clone_size: NA
v_call: TRBV27
j_call: TRBJ2-1
cdr3_nt: TGTGCCAGCAGTGAAACTAGCGGAACCTACAATGAGCAGTTCTTC
cdr3_aa: CASSETSGTYNEQFF

d_call: NA
cdr3_length: 15
clone_size: NA
v_call: TRBV5-1
j_call: TRBJ2-2
cdr3_nt: TGCGCCAGCAGATTGGGCCCGATAAACACCGGGGAGCTGTTTTTT
cdr3_aa: CASRLGPINTGELFF

d_call: NA
cdr3_length: 16
clone_size: NA
v_call: TRBV2
j_call: TRBJ1-3
cdr3_nt: TGTGCCAGCAATGACGCCCACAGAGTCTCTGGAAACACCATATATTTT
cdr3_aa: CASNDAHRVSGNTIYF

d_call: NA
cdr3_length: 15
clone_size: NA
v_call: TRBV28
j_call: TRBJ2-1
cdr3_nt: TGTGCCAGCAGTCGCCGGGACACACCGTACAATGAGCAGTTCTTC
cdr3_aa: CASSRRDTPYNEQFF

d_call: NA
cdr3_length: 16
clone_size: once
v_call: TRBV11-2
j_call: TRBJ2-1
cdr3_nt: TGTGCCAGCAGCTTAGATTCTTGGGCAGCTAACAATGAGCAGTTCTTC
cdr3_aa: CASSLDSWAANNEQFF

d_call: NA
cdr3_length: 16
clone_size: NA
v_call: TRBV28
j_call: TRBJ1-5
cdr3_nt: TGTGCCAGCAGTTTAATCGGCAGGGTAAGCAATCAGCCCCAGCATTTT
cdr3_aa: CASSLIGRVSNQPQHF

d_call: NA
cdr3_length: 16
clone_size: once
v_call: TRBV7-3
j_call: TRBJ2-2
cdr3_nt: TGTGCCAGCAGCCCTTCGGCTTCTGGGGTTTCCGGGGAGCTGTTTTTT
cdr3_aa: CASSPSASGVSGELFF

d_call: TRBD2
cdr3_length: 16
clone_size: NA
v_call: TRBV2
j_call: TRBJ2-5
cdr3_nt: TGTGCCAGCAGTGAGCTAGCGGGAAATTGGGGAGAGACCCAGTACTTC
cdr3_aa: CASSELAGNWGETQYF

d_call: NA
cdr3_length: 13
clone_size: few
v_call: TRBV6-5
j_call: TRBJ2-7
cdr3_nt: TGTGCCAGCGGTTCGGGTTTAGCCTACGAGCAGTACTTC
cdr3_aa: CASGSGLAYEQYF

d_call: TRBD2
cdr3_length: 16
clone_size: NA
v_call: TRBV28
j_call: TRBJ2-1
cdr3_nt: TGTGCCAGCAGTTTAGGGGCGGGACTAGCGGTTCCGGGGAAGTTCTTC
cdr3_aa: CASSLGAGLAVPGKFF

d_call: NA
cdr3_length: 15
clone_size: NA
v_call: TRBV7-2
j_call: TRBJ1-5
cdr3_nt: TGTGCCAGCAAACTTTCGGGTAATGGAAATCAGCCCCAGCATTTT
cdr3_aa: CASKLSGNGNQPQHF

d_call: NA
cdr3_length: 13
clone_size: NA
v_call: TRBV9
j_call: TRBJ2-5
cdr3_nt: TGTGCCAGCAGCGTAGCAGCGGGAGAGACCCAGTACTTC
cdr3_aa: CASSVAAGETQYF

d_call: NA
cdr3_length: 12
clone_size: once
v_call: TRBV28
j_call: TRBJ1-2
cdr3_nt: TGTGCCAGCAGTACCCAGACGTATGGCTACACCTTC
cdr3_aa: CASSTQTYGYTF

d_call: NA
cdr3_length: 12
clone_size: NA
v_call: TRBV28
j_call: TRBJ1-5
cdr3_nt: TGTGCCAGCAGGTCAGGGAATCAGCCCCAGCATTTT
cdr3_aa: CASRSGNQPQHF

d_call: NA
cdr3_length: 15
clone_size: NA
v_call: TRBV5-8
j_call: TRBJ2-7
cdr3_nt: TGTGCCAGCAGCCTTTCTAGCGCTTCTCCCTACGAGCAGTACTTC
cdr3_aa: CASSLSSASPYEQYF

d_call: NA
cdr3_length: 14
clone_size: NA
v_call: TRBV9
j_call: TRBJ2-2
cdr3_nt: TGTGCCAGCAGCCCTTCCGGGGACACCGGGGAGCTGTTTTTT
cdr3_aa: CASSPSGDTGELFF

d_call: NA
cdr3_length: 14
clone_size: NA
v_call: TRBV2
j_call: TRBJ1-1
cdr3_nt: TGTGCCAGCAGTGAATCCCGGGGGTCTCTTGAAGCTTTCTTT
cdr3_aa: CASSESRGSLEAFF

d_call: NA
cdr3_length: 14
clone_size: NA
v_call: TRBV10-2
j_call: TRBJ2-1
cdr3_nt: TGCGCCAGCAGTGAGGGGGTCGCCTACAATGAGCAGTTCTTC
cdr3_aa: CASSEGVAYNEQFF

d_call: TRBD2
cdr3_length: 14
clone_size: NA
v_call: TRBV19
j_call: TRBJ2-1
cdr3_nt: TGTGCCAGTAGGGGGGAGGGCCGGGGCAATGAGCAGTTCTTC
cdr3_aa: CASRGEGRGNEQFF